This T cell receptor beta chain emerged from a study of blood T cell repertoires in COVID-19. Authors' data handling: Quantification of nucleated cells was approximated via reference gene primer amplification. The assay was immunoSEQ multiplex PCR, and TCRdb's table has in-frame clones only and misses some. The DNA gave D and trimming, while V, J and clone size come from that table. Among 150,000 to 190,000 clones listed, over 60% were seen once. Germline CDR1 LNHNV, CDR2 YYDKDF (reference sequence). Trimming took off 3 bases at V and 9 bases at J, with 14 bases between the two ends. The CDR3 is made up of 13 amino acids.

What was sequenced was peripheral blood. The chain is built from TRBV15 and TRBJ1-1; a possible D gene is TRBD1 (5 bases). The receptor comes from a woman older than 75 with acute or convalescent COVID-19. The CDR3 protein is CATSRSGTEKAFF. CDR3 bases: TGTGCCACCAGCAGGTCCGGGACTGAGAAAGCTTTCTTT.